The 2 T cell receptor beta chains listed next were all sequenced from one sample in a study of graft-versus-host responses after intestinal transplantation. Assay used: immunoSEQ multiplex PCR; TCRdb lists only in-frame clones, some missing. The data hold approximately 97,000 clones, with roughly 90% observed a single time. These TCRs are of unknown antigen specificity. The sample consisted of unstimulated CD8+ T cells sorted from spleen or lymph node cells, taken before transplant. These receptors were taken from a human donor who was the organ donor for an intestinal transplant.

This clone was counted between two and nine times. This sequence joins TRBV25-1 and TRBJ1-4, with 7 positions matching TRBD1. CDR3 length: 15 amino acids. V was pared by 1 base and J by 6 bases, with 5 bases of the junction left unmatched. The germline gives CDR1 MGHDK, CDR2 SYGVNS. CDR3 bases: TGTGCCAGCAGTGAATTAAGGGACAGTGATGAAAAACTGTTTTTT. It encodes CASSELRDSDEKLFF.

V and J are TRBV25-1 and TRBJ2-3, with TRBD1 as a possible D gene (6 bases). Germline CDR1 reads MGHDK; CDR2 reads SYGVNS. V was shortened by 8 bases and J by 2 bases, with 14 bases between the two germline ends. The CDR3 has 14 residues. CDR3 in amino acids: CASLGDTITDTQYF. CDR3 sequence (DNA): TGTGCCAGCCTCGGGGACACTATCACAGATACGCAGTATTTT. The whole variable domain, filled in from reference TRBV25-1 and TRBJ2-3, reads EADIYQTPRYLVIGTGKKITLECSQTMGHDKMYWYQQDPGMELHLIHYSYGVNSTEKGDLSSESTVSRIRTEHFPLTLESARPSHTSQYLCASLGDTITDTQYFGPGTRLTVL.